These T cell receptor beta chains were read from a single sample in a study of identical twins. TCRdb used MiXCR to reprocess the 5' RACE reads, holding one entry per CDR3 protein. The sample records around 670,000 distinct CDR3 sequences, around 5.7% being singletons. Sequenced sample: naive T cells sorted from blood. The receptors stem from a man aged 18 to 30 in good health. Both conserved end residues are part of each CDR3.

cdr3_aa: CASGEIAGGPDTQYF
j_call: TRBJ2-3
v_call: TRBV12-3/TRBV12-4

cdr3_aa: CASSNQGTDTQYF
j_call: TRBJ2-3
v_call: TRBV7-3

cdr3_aa: CASSEEESMETQYF
j_call: TRBJ2-5
v_call: TRBV10-1

cdr3_aa: CASSLAFGGHQFF
j_call: TRBJ2-1
v_call: TRBV5-6

cdr3_aa: CASSARQENTEAFF
j_call: TRBJ1-1
v_call: TRBV12-3/TRBV12-4

cdr3_aa: CASRTANTEAFF
j_call: TRBJ1-1
v_call: TRBV27

cdr3_aa: CSATGTSGRARETQYF
j_call: TRBJ2-5
v_call: TRBV20-1

cdr3_aa: CASSLSGLNTGELFF
j_call: TRBJ2-2
v_call: TRBV27

cdr3_aa: CSAHAGAQFF
j_call: TRBJ2-1
v_call: TRBV20-1

cdr3_aa: CASSLATLGETQYF
j_call: TRBJ2-5
v_call: TRBV5-1

cdr3_aa: CSAYPRDSTNTEAFF
j_call: TRBJ1-1
v_call: TRBV20-1

cdr3_aa: CASSQGLAGAGNEQFF
j_call: TRBJ2-1
v_call: TRBV6-1

cdr3_aa: CSVEGTRGPDTEAFF
j_call: TRBJ1-1
v_call: TRBV29-1

cdr3_aa: CASSQTGTSLDTQYF
j_call: TRBJ2-3
v_call: TRBV7-2

cdr3_aa: CASSFPPVGRGRRETQYF
j_call: TRBJ2-5
v_call: TRBV11-1

cdr3_aa: CASALRTSGPSSYNEQFF
j_call: TRBJ2-1
v_call: TRBV5-1

cdr3_aa: CSAPSRGLAGGTQYF
j_call: TRBJ2-3
v_call: TRBV20-1

cdr3_aa: CAWSVEVTSKETQYF
j_call: TRBJ2-5
v_call: TRBV30

cdr3_aa: CASSLRLALKGQFF
j_call: TRBJ2-1
v_call: TRBV28

cdr3_aa: CASSQDWQGHTEAFF
j_call: TRBJ1-1
v_call: TRBV4-2

cdr3_aa: CATSDSPPGLAGNNEQFF
j_call: TRBJ2-1
v_call: TRBV24-1

cdr3_aa: CASSLATGSPLHF
j_call: TRBJ1-6
v_call: TRBV7-2

cdr3_aa: CASSLGEGTQYF
j_call: TRBJ2-5
v_call: TRBV12-3/TRBV12-4

cdr3_aa: CASSHLIAGGPYNEQFF
j_call: TRBJ2-1
v_call: TRBV3-1

cdr3_aa: CASSVTGTNPYEAFF
j_call: TRBJ1-1
v_call: TRBV2

cdr3_aa: CATSDWGQGQETQYF
j_call: TRBJ2-5
v_call: TRBV24-1

cdr3_aa: CASSLSDPYLQPQHF
j_call: TRBJ1-5
v_call: TRBV5-1

cdr3_aa: CASSQVEGNEQFF
j_call: TRBJ2-1
v_call: TRBV3-1

cdr3_aa: CASSGVGVNEQFF
j_call: TRBJ2-1
v_call: TRBV5-1

cdr3_aa: CASGPGLGLTDTQYF
j_call: TRBJ2-3
v_call: TRBV2

cdr3_aa: CASSLGTGGSSPLHF
j_call: TRBJ1-6
v_call: TRBV5-1

cdr3_aa: CASSVGPEGPYNEQFF
j_call: TRBJ2-1
v_call: TRBV9

cdr3_aa: CASSRAGTQVETQYF
j_call: TRBJ2-5
v_call: TRBV5-1

cdr3_aa: CASSKYSGRGNEQFF
j_call: TRBJ2-1
v_call: TRBV21-1

cdr3_aa: CASSANGGNQETQYF
j_call: TRBJ2-5
v_call: TRBV7-9

cdr3_aa: CASSQEGPFRNEQFF
j_call: TRBJ2-1
v_call: TRBV4-2

cdr3_aa: CASSATGTANYGYTF
j_call: TRBJ1-2
v_call: TRBV5-1

cdr3_aa: CASSLDQGPEAFF
j_call: TRBJ1-1
v_call: TRBV12-3/TRBV12-4

cdr3_aa: CASSQAARGLGAGELFF
j_call: TRBJ2-2
v_call: TRBV4-2

cdr3_aa: CASSLHVRETQYF
j_call: TRBJ2-5
v_call: TRBV6-2/TRBV6-3

cdr3_aa: CASRRSWGGRASYEQYF
j_call: TRBJ2-7
v_call: TRBV27

cdr3_aa: CASSLVPGSSGANVLTF
j_call: TRBJ2-6
v_call: TRBV5-1

cdr3_aa: CASSGDRDSASGANVLTF
j_call: TRBJ2-6
v_call: TRBV12-3/TRBV12-4

cdr3_aa: CASSQEDARSEQYF
j_call: TRBJ2-7
v_call: TRBV4-2

cdr3_aa: CASSLWTGMHSPLHF
j_call: TRBJ1-6
v_call: TRBV14

cdr3_aa: CASSLGTYQETQYF
j_call: TRBJ2-5
v_call: TRBV7-2

cdr3_aa: CASSFPTSGAYNEQFF
j_call: TRBJ2-1
v_call: TRBV28

cdr3_aa: CASTGQATLYEQYF
j_call: TRBJ2-7
v_call: TRBV2

cdr3_aa: CASRRGEPTGAYEQYF
j_call: TRBJ2-7
v_call: TRBV28

cdr3_aa: CASSLGGSAGNTIYF
j_call: TRBJ1-3
v_call: TRBV5-1